This entry lists 9 T cell receptor beta chains sequenced from one sample in a study of cytomegalovirus exposure and HLA in healthy donors. The PCR had 60 Vbeta and 13 Jbeta primers. The method was immunoSEQ multiplex PCR; TCRdb's version includes in-frame clones alone and lacks a portion of them. The sample carries hundreds of thousands of clones, 77% recorded once. Sequenced sample: PBMCs. Source of these receptors: a woman aged 55-70 years in good health and CMV-seropositive.

The chain couples TRBV5-1 to TRBJ2-7, with D possibly being TRBD1 (6 bases). V lost 3 bases and J 2 bases, leaving 9 bases between the germline ends. This CDR3 region has 13 residues. Germline V lookup: CDR1 SGHRS, CDR2 YFSETQ. The CDR3 here is CASSWDNPYEQYF. The CDR3 region has the DNA TGCGCCAGCAGCTGGGACAACCCCTACGAGCAGTACTTC.

This clone was detected only once. The genes are TRBV7-2 and TRBJ2-1; 13 bases align to TRBD2. CDR3 length: 15 residues. The V and J ends lost 5 bases and 4 bases, in that order; junction bases with no gene match: 2. Per the germline V gene, CDR1 is SGHTA and CDR2 is FQGNSA. The CDR3 coding sequence is TGTGCCAGCAGCGGGACTAGCGGGGTTTACAATGAGCAGTTCTTC. Residues: CASSGTSGVYNEQFF.

CDR3 protein: CASSLYNYGYTF. The CDR3 DNA reads TGTGCCAGTAGTCTCTACAACTATGGCTACACCTTC. V usage is TRBV19 and J usage is TRBJ1-2, with D hard to call. Trimming took 5 bases from V and 2 from J, leaving 6 bases between them. Germline V gene data show CDR1 as LNHDA and CDR2 as SQIVND (reference sequence). The CDR3 has 12 amino acids.

The gene calls are TRBV6-6 and TRBJ1-5, with a possible D match to TRBD1 (6 bases). Germline lookup yields CDR1 MNHNY and CDR2 SVGAGI (reference sequence). The CDR3 runs to 15 residues. The ends were cut back, 5 bases at V and 4 bases at J, with 15 bases in the middle. CDR3 amino acids: CASSKQGSLNQPQHF. CDR3 coding DNA: TGTGCCAGCAGTAAACAGGGCAGCTTAAATCAGCCCCAGCATTTT.

V gene TRBV7-6 combines with J gene TRBJ1-2, with D possibly matching TRBD1 (5 bases). V lost 5 bases and J lost 9, with 19 bases in between. Germline CDR1 reads SGHVS; CDR2 reads FNYEAQ. The length of the CDR3 is 14 residues. The CDR3 nucleotides read TGTGCCAGCAGCCCTCGTAGGACATCGAATAGCTACACCTTC. Translation: CASSPRRTSNSYTF.

The chain is built from TRBV30 and TRBJ2-3; TRBD2 matches at 9 bases. From germline, CDR1 is GTSNPN and CDR2 SVGIG (reference sequence). V gave up 8 bases and J gave up 5 bases; unmatched junction bases: 11. The CDR3 has 14 amino acids. Written as DNA, the CDR3 is TGTGCCCACGACGGCGGGGGGGTGGTAGATACGCAGTATTTT. Amino acids: CAHDGGGVVDTQYF.

This rearrangement joins TRBV6-5 to TRBJ1-5; D remains unclear. This CDR3 has 12 residues. The V end was cut by 7 bases, the J end by 4 bases, with 8 bases between. The V gene's germline CDR1 is MNHEY and CDR2 SVGAGI. The CDR3 DNA follows: TGTGCCAGCATGTTCCCTAATCAGCCCCAGCATTTT. Protein sequence: CASMFPNQPQHF.

This clone was seen only once. The V and J genes are TRBV9 and TRBJ2-7; 7 bases are shared with TRBD2. Germline CDR1 and CDR2: SGDLS and YYNGEE. With 3 bases clipped from V and 1 base from J, the junction kept 7 bases outside the gene matches. The CDR3 runs to 15 residues. As DNA, the CDR3 is TGTGCCAGCAGCGGGGGAGCGGGGATTTCCTACGAGCAGTACTTC. Translation: CASSGGAGISYEQYF.

The chain uses TRBV4-3 and TRBJ1-6; the match to TRBD1 covers 10 bases. This CDR3 region has 16 residues. Germline V lookup: CDR1 LGHNA, CDR2 YSLEER. V was pared by 0 bases and J by 9 bases, with 5 bases of the junction left unmatched. The CDR3 loop is CASSQEIGTGVSPLHF. The CDR3 bases are TGCGCCAGCAGCCAAGAGATCGGGACAGGGGTTTCACCCCTCCACTTT.